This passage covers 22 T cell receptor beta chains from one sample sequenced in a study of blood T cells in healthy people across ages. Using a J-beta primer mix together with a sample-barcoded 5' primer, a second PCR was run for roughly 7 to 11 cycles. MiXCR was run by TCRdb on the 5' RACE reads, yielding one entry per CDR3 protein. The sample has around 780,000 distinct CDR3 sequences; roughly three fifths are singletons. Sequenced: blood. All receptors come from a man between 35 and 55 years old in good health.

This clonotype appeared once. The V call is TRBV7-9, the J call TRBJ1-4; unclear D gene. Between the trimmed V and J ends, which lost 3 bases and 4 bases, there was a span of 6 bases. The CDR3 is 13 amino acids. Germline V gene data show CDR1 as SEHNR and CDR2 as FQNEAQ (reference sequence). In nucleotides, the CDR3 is TGTGCCAGCAGCTTGGGATATAATGAAAAACTGTTTTTT. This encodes CASSLGYNEKLFF.

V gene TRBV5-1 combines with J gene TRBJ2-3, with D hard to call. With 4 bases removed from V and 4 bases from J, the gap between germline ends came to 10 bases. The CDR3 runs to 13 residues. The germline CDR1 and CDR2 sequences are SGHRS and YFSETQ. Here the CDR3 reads CASSEGPPDTQYF. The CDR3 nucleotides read TGCGCCAGCAGCGAAGGGCCTCCAGATACGCAGTATTTT.

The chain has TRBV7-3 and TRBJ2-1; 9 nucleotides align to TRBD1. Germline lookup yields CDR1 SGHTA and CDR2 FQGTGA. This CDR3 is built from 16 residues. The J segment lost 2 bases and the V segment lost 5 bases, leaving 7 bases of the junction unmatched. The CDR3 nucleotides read TGTGCCAGCAGCCGGACCGGGACAGGGACCTACAATGAGCAGTTCTTC. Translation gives CASSRTGTGTYNEQFF. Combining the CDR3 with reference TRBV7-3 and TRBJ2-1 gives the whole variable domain GAGVSQTPSNKVTEKGKYVELRCDPISGHTALYWYRQSLGQGPEFLIYFQGTGAADDSGLPNDRFFAVRPEGSVSTLKIQRTERGDSAVYLCASSRTGTGTYNEQFFGPGTRLTVL.

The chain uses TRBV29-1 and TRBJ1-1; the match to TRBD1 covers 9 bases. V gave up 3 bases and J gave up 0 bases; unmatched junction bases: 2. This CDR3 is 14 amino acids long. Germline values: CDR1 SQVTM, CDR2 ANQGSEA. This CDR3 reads CSVDGTGMNTEAFF. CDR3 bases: TGCAGCGTTGATGGGACAGGGATGAACACTGAAGCTTTCTTT.

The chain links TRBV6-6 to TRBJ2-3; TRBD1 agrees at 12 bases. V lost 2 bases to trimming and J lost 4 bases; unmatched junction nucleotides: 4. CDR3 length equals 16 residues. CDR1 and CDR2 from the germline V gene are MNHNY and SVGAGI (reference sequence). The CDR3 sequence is CASSYGGQGAADTQYF. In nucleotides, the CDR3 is TGTGCCAGCAGTTACGGGGGACAGGGGGCCGCAGATACGCAGTATTTT.

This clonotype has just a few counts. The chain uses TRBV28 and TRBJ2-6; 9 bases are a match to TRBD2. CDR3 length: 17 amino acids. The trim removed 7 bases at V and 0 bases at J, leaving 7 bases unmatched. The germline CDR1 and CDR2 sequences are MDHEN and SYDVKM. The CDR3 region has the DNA TGTGCCAGCAAAGCTAGCGGGGCGTTCTCTGGGGCCAACGTCCTGACTTTC. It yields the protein CASKASGAFSGANVLTF.

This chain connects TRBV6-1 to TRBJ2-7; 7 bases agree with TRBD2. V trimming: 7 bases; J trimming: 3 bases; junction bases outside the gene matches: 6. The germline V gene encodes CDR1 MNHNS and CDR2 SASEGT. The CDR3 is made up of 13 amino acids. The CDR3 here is CASMTGGGYEQYF. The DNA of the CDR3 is TGTGCCAGCATGACGGGAGGAGGCTACGAGCAGTACTTC.

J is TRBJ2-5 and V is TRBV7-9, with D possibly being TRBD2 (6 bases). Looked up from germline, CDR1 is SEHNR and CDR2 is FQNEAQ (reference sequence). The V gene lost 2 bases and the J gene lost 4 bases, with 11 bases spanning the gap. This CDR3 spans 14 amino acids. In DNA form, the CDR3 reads TGTGCCAGCAGCTTAAGTTTGGGGGGAGAGACCCAGTACTTC. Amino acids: CASSLSLGGETQYF.

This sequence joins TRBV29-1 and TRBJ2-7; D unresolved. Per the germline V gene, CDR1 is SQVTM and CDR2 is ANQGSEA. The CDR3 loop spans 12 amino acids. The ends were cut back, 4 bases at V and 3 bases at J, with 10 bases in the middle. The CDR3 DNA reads TGCAGCGTTGGAGAAGTCAGCTACGAGCAGTACTTC. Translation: CSVGEVSYEQYF.

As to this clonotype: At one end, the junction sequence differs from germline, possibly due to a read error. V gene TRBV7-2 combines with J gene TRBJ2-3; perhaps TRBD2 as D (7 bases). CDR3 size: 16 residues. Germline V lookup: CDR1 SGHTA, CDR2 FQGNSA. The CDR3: CASSFAGAGTPDTRYF. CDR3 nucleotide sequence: TGTGCCAGCAGCTTCGCGGGGGCAGGGACCCCAGATACGCGGTATTTT.

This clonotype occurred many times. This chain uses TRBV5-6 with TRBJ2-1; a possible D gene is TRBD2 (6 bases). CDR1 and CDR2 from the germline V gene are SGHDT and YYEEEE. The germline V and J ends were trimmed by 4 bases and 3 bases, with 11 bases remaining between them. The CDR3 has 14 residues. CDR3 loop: CASSLTRIYNEQFF. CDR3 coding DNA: TGTGCCAGCAGCCTGACTAGAATCTACAATGAGCAGTTCTTC.

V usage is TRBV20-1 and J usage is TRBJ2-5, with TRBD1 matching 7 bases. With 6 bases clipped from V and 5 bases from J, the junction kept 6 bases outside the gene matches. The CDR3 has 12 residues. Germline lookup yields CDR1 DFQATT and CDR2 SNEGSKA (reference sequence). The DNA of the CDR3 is TGCAGTGCGAGACAGGGAGTGGAGACCCAGTACTTC. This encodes CSARQGVETQYF.

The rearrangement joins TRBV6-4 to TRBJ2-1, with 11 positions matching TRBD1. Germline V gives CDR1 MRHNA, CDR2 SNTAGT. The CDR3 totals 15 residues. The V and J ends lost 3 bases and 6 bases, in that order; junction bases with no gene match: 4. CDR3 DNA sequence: TGTGCCAGCAGTGAATTGGACAGGGGGCTCAATGAGCAGTTCTTC. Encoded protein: CASSELDRGLNEQFF.

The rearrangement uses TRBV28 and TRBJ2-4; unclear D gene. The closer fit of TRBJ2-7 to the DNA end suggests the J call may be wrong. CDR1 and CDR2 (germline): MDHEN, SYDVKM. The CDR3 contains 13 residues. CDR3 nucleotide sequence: TGTGCCAGCAGTAAGGGCTCTTCGGGCGAGCAGTACTTC. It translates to CASSKGSSGEQYF.

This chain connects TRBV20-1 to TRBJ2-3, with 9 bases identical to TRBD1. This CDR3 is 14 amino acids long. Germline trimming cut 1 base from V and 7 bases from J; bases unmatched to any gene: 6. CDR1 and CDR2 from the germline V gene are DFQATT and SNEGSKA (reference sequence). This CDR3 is CSARVDRGPNTQYF. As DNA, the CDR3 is TGCAGTGCTAGAGTGGACAGGGGCCCGAATACGCAGTATTTT.

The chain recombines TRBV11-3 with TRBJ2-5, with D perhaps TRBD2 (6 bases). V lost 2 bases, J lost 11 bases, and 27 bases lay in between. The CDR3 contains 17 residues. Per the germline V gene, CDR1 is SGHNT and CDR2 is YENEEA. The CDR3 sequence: CASSLLGSGDHGREQYF. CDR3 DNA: TGTGCCAGCAGCTTATTGGGATCTGGGGACCATGGACGGGAGCAGTACTTC.

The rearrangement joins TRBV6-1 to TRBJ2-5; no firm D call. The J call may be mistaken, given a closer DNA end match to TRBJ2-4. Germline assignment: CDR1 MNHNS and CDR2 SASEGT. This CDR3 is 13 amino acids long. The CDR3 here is CASSEALNGIQYF. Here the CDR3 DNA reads TGTGCCAGCAGTGAAGCGCTGAACGGCATTCAGTACTTC.

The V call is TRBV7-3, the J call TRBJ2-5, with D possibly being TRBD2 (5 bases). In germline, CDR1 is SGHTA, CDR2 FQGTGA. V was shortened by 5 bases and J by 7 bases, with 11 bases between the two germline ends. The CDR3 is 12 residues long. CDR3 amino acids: CASSPDLGTQYF. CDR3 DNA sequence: TGTGCCAGCAGCCCGGACTTGGGGACCCAGTACTTC.

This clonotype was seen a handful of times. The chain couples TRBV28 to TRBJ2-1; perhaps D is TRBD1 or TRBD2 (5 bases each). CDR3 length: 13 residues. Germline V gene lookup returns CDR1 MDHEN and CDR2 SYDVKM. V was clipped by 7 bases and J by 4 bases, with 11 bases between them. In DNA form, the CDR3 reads TGTGCCAGCACCTTGGGGGAGTACAATGAGCAGTTCTTC. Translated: CASTLGEYNEQFF.

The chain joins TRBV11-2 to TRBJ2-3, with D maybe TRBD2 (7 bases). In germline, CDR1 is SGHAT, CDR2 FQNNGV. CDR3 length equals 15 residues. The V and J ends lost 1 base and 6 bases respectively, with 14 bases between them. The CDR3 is CASSLVGGQSDTQYF. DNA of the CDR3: TGTGCCAGCAGCTTAGTGGGGGGGCAGTCCGATACGCAGTATTTT.

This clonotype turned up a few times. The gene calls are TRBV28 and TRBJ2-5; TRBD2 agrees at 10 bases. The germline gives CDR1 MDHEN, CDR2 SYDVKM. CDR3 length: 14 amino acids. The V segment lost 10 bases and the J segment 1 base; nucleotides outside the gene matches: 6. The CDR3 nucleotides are TGTGCCACCCGAGGACTAGCGGTCCAAGAGACCCAGTACTTC. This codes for CATRGLAVQETQYF. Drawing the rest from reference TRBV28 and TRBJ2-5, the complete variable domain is DVKVTQSSRYLVKRTGEKVFLECVQDMDHENMFWYRQDPGLGLRLIYFSYDVKMKEKGDIPEGYSVSREKKERFSLILESASTNQTSMYLCATRGLAVQETQYFGPGTRLLVL.

This CDR3 reads CASSPVNEKLFF. In nucleotides, the CDR3 is TGTGCCAGCAGCCCTGTTAATGAAAAACTGTTTTTT. V gene TRBV16 combines with J gene TRBJ1-4; D remains unclear. This CDR3 region has 12 residues. Per the germline V gene, CDR1 is KGHSY and CDR2 is FQNENV. The V end was cut by 4 bases, the J end by 4 bases, with 4 bases between.